The present TCR beta chain was sequenced within a study of cytomegalovirus exposure and HLA in healthy donors. General study points: Equally common other TCR beta chains were less clonally expanded than HLA-associated ones, a later analysis found.

V was pared by 1 base and J by 1 base, with 3 bases of the junction left unmatched. The germline V gene encodes CDR1 SGHTA and CDR2 FQGNSA. CDR3 length equals 16 residues. PCR involved 60 Vbeta and 13 Jbeta primers. The method was immunoSEQ multiplex PCR; TCRdb's version includes in-frame clones alone and lacks a portion of them. The table has approximately 190,000 clones, 81% seen once; the top ten hold 3% to 4.5%. As to this clone: Antigen: not known.

The rearrangement joins TRBV7-2 to TRBJ2-7; TRBD2 aligns across 11 bases. The TCR originated in a man aged 45 to 65 in good health and CMV-seronegative. The sequencing sample was made of PBMCs. The CDR3 region is CASSLDTSGGSYEQYF. CDR3 coding DNA: TGTGCCAGCAGCTTAGATACTAGCGGGGGTTCCTACGAGCAGTACTTC.